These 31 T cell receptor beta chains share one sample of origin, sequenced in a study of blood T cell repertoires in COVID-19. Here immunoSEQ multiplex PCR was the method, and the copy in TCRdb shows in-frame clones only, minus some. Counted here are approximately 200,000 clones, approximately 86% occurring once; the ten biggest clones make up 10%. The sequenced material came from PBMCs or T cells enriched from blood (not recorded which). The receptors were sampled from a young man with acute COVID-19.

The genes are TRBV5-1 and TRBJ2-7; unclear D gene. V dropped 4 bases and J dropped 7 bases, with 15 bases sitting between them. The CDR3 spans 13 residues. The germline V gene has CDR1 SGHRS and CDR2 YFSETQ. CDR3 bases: TGCGCCAGCAGCCCCGGTGGGCCCTGGGAGCAGTACTTC. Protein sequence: CASSPGGPWEQYF.

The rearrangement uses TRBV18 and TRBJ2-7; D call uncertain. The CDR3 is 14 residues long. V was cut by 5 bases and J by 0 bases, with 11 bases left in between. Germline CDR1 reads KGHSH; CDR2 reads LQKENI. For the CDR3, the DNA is TGTGCCAGCTCATCTGACACTCACTCCTACGAGCAGTACTTC. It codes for CASSSDTHSYEQYF.

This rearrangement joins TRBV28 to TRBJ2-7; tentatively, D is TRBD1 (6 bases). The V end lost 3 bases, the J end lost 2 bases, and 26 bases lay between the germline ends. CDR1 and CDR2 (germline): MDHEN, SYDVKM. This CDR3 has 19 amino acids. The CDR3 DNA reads TGTGCCAGCAGTTTTTTGATACAGGGTCTTCGATCCGGCACCTACGAGCAGTACTTC. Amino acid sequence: CASSFLIQGLRSGTYEQYF.

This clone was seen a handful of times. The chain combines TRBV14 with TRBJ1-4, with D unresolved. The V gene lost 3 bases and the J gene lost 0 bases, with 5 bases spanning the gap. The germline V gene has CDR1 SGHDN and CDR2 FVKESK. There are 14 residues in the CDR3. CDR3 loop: CASSQLSTNEKLFF. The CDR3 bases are TGTGCCAGCAGCCAGCTATCAACTAATGAAAAACTGTTTTTT.

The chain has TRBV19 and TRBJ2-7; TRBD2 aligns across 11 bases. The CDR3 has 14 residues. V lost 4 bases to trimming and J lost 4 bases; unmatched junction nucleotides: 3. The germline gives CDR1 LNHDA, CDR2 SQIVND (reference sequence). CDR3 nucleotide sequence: TGTGCCAGTAGTACAGGGACTAGCGGATACGAGCAGTACTTC. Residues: CASSTGTSGYEQYF.

CDR3 bases: TGTGCCACTGGGGCTAGCGGGCTGAACACCGGGGAGCTGTTTTTT. Protein sequence: CATGASGLNTGELFF. The genes are TRBV7-9 and TRBJ2-2, with TRBD2 identical over 8 bases. The length of the CDR3 is 15 residues. Looked up from germline, CDR1 is SEHNR and CDR2 is FQNEAQ (reference sequence). V was clipped by 10 bases and J by 1 base; unmatched bases: 8.

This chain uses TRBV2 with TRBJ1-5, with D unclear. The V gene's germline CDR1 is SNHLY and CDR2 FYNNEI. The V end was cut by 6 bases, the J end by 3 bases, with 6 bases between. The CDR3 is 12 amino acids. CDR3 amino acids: CASRQNNQPQHF. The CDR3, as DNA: TGTGCCAGCAGACAGAACAATCAGCCCCAGCATTTT.

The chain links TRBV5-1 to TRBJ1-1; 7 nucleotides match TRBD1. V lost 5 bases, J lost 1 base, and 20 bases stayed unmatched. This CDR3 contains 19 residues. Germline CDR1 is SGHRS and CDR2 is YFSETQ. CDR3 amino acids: CASSRTPTGVGRENTEAFF. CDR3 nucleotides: TGCGCCAGCAGTCGTACCCCAACAGGGGTCGGCCGGGAGAACACTGAAGCTTTCTTT.

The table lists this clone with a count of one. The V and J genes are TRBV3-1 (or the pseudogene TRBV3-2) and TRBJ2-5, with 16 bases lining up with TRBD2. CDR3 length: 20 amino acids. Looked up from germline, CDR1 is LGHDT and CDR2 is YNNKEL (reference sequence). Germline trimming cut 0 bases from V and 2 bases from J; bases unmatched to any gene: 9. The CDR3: CASSQEVTGGLAGGQETQYF. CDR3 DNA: TGTGCCAGCAGCCAAGAGGTCACAGGGGGACTAGCGGGAGGGCAAGAGACCCAGTACTTC.

CDR3 region: CASSPILTAGGSHEQYF. The DNA of the CDR3 is TGTGCCAGCAGTCCCATCCTAACAGCGGGAGGTTCCCACGAGCAGTACTTC. The V call is TRBV6-6, the J call TRBJ2-7, with 9 bases matching TRBD2. With V trimmed by 5 bases and J by 5 bases, 16 bases remained unmatched. Per the germline V gene, CDR1 is MNHNY and CDR2 is SVGAGI (reference sequence). The CDR3 is made up of 17 amino acids.

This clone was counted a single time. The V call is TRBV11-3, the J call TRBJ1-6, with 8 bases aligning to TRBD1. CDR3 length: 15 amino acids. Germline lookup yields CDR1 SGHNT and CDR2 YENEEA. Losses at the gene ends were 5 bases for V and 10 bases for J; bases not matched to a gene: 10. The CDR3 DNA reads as TGTGCCAGCAGCGTCCCGGACAGGGAGGACTCACCCCTCCACTTT. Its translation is CASSVPDREDSPLHF.

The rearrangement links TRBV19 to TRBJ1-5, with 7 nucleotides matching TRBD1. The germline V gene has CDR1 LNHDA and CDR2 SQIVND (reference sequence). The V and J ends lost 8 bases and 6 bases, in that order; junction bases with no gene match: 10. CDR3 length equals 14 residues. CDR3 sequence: CASRDGAGGQPQHF. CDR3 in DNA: TGTGCCAGTCGAGATGGGGCAGGGGGTCAGCCCCAGCATTTT.

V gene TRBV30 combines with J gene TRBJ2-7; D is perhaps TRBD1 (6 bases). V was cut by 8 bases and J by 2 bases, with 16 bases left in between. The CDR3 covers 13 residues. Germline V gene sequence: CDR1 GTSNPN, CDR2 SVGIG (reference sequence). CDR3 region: CAGRKTGAYEQYF. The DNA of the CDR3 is TGTGCCGGCCGAAAGACAGGAGCCTACGAGCAGTACTTC.

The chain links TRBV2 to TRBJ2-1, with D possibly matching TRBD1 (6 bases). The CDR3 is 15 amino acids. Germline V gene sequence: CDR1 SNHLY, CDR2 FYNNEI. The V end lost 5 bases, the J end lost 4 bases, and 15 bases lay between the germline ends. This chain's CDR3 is CASSPRTATYNEQFF. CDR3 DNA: TGTGCCAGCAGTCCGCGGACAGCTACTTACAATGAGCAGTTCTTC.

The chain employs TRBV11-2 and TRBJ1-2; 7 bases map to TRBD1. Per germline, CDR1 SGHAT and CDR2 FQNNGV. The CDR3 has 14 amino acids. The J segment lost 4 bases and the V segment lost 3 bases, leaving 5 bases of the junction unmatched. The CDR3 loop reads CASSFRQGSYGYTF. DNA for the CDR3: TGTGCCAGCAGCTTCAGACAGGGAAGCTATGGCTACACCTTC. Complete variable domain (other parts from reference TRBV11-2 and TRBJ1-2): EAGVAQSPRYKIIEKRQSVAFWCNPISGHATLYWYQQILGQGPKLLIQFQNNGVVDDSQLPKDRFSAERLKGVDSTLKIQPAKLEDSAVYLCASSFRQGSYGYTFGSGTRLTVV.

As DNA, the CDR3 is TGCGCCAGCAGCCAAGGATGGACAGGGCCCTACGAGCAGTACTTC. Translation: CASSQGWTGPYEQYF. The rearrangement links TRBV4-3 to TRBJ2-7; 8 bases map to TRBD1. The CDR3 length is 15 residues. Trimming at V came to 1 base and at J to 2 bases, leaving 4 bases not matched to a gene. CDR1 and CDR2 from the germline V gene are LGHNA and YSLEER.

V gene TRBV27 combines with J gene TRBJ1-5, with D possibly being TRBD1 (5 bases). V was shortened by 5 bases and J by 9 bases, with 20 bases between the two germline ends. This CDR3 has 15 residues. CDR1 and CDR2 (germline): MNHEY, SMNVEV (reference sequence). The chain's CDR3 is CASSPRGGEIGPQHF. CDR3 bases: TGTGCCAGCAGTCCCCGGGGGGGGGAAATCGGGCCCCAGCATTTT.

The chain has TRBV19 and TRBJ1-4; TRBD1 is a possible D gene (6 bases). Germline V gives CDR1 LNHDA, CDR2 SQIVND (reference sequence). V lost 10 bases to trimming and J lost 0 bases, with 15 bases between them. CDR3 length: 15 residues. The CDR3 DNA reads TGTGCCACCTCGGAAGGGGGTGCAACTAATGAAAAACTGTTTTTT. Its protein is CATSEGGATNEKLFF.

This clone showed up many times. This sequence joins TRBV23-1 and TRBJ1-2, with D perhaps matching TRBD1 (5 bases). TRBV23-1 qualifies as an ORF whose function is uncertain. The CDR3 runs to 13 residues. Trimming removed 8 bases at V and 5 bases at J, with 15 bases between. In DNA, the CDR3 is TGCGCCAGCGCCCCCGGGGGATGGTATGGCTACACCTTC. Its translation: CASAPGGWYGYTF.

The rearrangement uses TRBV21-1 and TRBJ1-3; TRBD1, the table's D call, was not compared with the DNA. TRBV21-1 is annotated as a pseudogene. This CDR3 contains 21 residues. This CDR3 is CASSKECFRTGTKINGNTIYF. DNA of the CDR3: TGTGCCAGCAGCAAAGAGTGTTTTAGGACAGGGACGAAAATAAATGGAAACACCATATATTTT.

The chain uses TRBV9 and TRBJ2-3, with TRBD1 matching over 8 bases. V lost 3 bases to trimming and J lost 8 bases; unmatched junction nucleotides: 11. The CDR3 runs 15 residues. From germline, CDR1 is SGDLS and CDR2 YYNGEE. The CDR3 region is CASSAPPGQAGTQYF. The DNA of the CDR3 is TGTGCCAGCAGCGCTCCCCCGGGACAGGCGGGTACGCAGTATTTT. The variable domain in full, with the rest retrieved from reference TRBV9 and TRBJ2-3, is DSGVTQTPKHLITATGQRVTLRCSPRSGDLSVYWYQQSLDQGLQFLIQYYNGEERAKGNILERFSAQQFPDLHSELNLSSLELGDSALYFCASSAPPGQAGTQYFGPGTRLTVL.

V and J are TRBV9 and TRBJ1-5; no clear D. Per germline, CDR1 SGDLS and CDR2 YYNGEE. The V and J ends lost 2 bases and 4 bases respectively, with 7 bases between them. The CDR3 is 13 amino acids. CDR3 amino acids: CASSVRPNQPQHF. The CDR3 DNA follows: TGTGCCAGCAGCGTGAGGCCAAATCAGCCCCAGCATTTT.

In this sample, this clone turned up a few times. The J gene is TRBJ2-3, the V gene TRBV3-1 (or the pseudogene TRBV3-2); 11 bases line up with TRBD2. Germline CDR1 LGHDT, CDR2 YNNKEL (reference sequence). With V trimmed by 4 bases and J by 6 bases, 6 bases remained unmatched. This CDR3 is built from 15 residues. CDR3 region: CASSLRTSGSDTQYF. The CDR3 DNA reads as TGTGCCAGCAGCCTCAGGACTAGCGGGTCGGATACGCAGTATTTT.

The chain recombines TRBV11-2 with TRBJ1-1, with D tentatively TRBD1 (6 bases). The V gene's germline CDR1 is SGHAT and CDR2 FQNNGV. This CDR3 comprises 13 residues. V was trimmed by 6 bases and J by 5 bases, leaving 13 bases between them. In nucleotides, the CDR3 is TGTGCCAGCAGTCGATACAGGGATACTGAAGCTTTCTTT. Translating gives CASSRYRDTEAFF.

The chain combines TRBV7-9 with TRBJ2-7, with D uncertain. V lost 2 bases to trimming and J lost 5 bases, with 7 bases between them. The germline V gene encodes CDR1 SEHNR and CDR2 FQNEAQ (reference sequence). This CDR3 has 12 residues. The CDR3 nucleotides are TGTGCCAGCAGCTTACTCAGGAACGAGCAGTACTTC. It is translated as CASSLLRNEQYF.

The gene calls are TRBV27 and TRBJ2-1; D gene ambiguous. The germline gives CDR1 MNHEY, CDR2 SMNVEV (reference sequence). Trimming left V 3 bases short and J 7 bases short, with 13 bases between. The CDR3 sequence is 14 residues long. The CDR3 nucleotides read TGTGCCAGCAGTTTGAGCTCCTCCTTTAATGAGCAGTTCTTC. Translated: CASSLSSSFNEQFF.

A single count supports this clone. CDR3 sequence (DNA): TGTGCCAGCAGCTACCCGGGGGGGCCCCAGCATTTT. It is translated as CASSYPGGPQHF. The chain combines TRBV7-8 with TRBJ1-5; tentative D call: TRBD1 (5 bases). CDR1 is SGHVS, CDR2 FQNEAQ, per germline. CDR3 length: 12 residues. Trimming cost V 4 bases and J 9 bases, with 10 bases left between them.

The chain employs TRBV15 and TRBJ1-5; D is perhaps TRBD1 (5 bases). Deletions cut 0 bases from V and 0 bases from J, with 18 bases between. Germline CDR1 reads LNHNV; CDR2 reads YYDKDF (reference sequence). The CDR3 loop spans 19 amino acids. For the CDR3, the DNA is TGTGCCACCAGCAGAGATTTCATGTTGGACATCGATAGCAATCAGCCCCAGCATTTT. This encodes CATSRDFMLDIDSNQPQHF. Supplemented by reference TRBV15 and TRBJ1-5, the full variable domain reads DAMVIQNPRYQVTQFGKPVTLSCSQTLNHNVMYWYQQKSSQAPKLLFHYYDKDFNNEADTPDNFQSRRPNTSFCFLDIRSPGLGDTAMYLCATSRDFMLDIDSNQPQHFGDGTRLSIL.

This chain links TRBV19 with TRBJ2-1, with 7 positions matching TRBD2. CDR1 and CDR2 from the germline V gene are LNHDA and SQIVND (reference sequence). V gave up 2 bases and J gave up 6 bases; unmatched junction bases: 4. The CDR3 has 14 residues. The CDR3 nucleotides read TGTGCCAGTAGTATAAGGGGCGGGGGCAATGAGCAGTTCTTC. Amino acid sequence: CASSIRGGGNEQFF. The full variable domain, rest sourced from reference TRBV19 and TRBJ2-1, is DGGITQSPKYLFRKEGQNVTLSCEQNLNHDAMYWYRQDPGQGLRLIYYSQIVNDFQKGDIAEGYSVSREKKESFPLTVTSAQKNPTAFYLCASSIRGGGNEQFFGPGTRLTVL.

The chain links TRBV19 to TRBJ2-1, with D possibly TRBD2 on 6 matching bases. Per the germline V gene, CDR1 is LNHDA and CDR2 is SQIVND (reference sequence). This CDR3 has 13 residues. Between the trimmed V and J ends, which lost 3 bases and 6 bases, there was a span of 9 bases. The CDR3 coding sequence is TGTGCCAGTAGTATCGGACTATTCAATGAGCAGTTCTTC. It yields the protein CASSIGLFNEQFF. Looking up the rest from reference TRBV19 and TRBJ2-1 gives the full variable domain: DGGITQSPKYLFRKEGQNVTLSCEQNLNHDAMYWYRQDPGQGLRLIYYSQIVNDFQKGDIAEGYSVSREKKESFPLTVTSAQKNPTAFYLCASSIGLFNEQFFGPGTRLTVL.

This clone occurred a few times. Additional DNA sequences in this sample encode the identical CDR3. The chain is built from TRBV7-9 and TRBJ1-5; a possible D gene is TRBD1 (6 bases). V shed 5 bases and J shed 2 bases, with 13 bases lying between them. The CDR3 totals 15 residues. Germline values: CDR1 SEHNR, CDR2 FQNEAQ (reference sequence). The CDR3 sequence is CASSPRGGGNQPQHF. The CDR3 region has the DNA TGTGCCAGCAGCCCTCGGGGGGGCGGCAATCAGCCCCAGCATTTT.